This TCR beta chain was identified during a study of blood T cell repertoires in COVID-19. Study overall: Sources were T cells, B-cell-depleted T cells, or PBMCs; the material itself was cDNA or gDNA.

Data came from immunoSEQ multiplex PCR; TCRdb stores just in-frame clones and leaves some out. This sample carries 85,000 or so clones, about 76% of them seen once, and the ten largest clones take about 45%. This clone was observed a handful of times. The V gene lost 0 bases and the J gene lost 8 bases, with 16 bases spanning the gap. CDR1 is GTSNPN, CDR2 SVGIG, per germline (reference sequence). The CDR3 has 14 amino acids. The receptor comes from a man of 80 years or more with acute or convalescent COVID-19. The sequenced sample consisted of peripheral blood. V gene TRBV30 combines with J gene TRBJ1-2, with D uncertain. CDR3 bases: TGTGCCTGGAGTGTAGGCAGCGCTATAAGCGGCTACACCTTC. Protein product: CAWSVGSAISGYTF.